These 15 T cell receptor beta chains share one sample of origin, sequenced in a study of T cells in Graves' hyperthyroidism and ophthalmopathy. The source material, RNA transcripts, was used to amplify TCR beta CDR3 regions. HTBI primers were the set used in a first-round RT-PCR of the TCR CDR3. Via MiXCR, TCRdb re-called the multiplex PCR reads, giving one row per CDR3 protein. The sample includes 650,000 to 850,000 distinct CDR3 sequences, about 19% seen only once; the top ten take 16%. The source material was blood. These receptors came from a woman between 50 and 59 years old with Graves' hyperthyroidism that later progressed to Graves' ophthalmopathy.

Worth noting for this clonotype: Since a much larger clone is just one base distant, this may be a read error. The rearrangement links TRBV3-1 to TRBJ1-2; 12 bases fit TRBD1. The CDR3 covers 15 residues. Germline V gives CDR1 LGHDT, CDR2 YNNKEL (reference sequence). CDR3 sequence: CACSQGTGGLYGYTF. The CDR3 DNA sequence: TGTGCCTGCAGCCAAGGGACAGGGGGCTTGTATGGCTACACCTTC.

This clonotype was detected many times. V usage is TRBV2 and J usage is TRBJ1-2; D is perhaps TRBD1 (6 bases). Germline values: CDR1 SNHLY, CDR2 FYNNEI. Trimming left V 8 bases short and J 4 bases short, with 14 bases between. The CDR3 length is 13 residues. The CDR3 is CASALEGVYGYTF. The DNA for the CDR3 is TGTGCCAGCGCCCTCGAGGGGGTCTATGGCTACACCTTC.

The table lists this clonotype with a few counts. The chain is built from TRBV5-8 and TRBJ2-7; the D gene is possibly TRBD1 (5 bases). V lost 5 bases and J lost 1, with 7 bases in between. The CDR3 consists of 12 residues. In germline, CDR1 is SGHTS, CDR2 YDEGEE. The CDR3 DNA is TGTGCCAGCAGACAGGTGTCCTACGAGCAGTACTTC. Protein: CASRQVSYEQYF.

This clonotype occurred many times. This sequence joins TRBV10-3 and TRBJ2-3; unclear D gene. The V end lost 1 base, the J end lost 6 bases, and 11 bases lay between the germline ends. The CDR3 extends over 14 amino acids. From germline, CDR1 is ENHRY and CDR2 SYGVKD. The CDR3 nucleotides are TGTGCCATCAGTGAGTTGGACCTGTCGGATACGCAGTATTTT. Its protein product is CAISELDLSDTQYF.

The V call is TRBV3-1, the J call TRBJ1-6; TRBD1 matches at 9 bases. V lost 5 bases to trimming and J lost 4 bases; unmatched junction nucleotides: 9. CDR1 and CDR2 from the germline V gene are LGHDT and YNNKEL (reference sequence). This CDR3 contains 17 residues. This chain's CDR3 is CASSGQGLLGYNSPLHF. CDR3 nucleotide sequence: TGTGCCAGCAGCGGACAGGGGCTCCTAGGGTATAATTCACCCCTCCACTTT.

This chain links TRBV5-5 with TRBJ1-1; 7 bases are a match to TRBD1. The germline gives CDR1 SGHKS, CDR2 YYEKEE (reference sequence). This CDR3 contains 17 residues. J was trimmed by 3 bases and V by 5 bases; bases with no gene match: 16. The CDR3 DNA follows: TGTGCCAGCAGGCCCAGGGGGGGGAACCTGTTGGACACTGAAGCTTTCTTT. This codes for CASRPRGGNLLDTEAFF.

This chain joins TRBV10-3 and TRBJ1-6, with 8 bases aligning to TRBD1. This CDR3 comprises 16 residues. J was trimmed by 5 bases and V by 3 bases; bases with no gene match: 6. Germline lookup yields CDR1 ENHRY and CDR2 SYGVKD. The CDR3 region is CAISDKKTGDNSPLHF. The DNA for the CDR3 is TGTGCCATCAGTGATAAGAAGACAGGGGATAATTCACCCCTCCACTTT.

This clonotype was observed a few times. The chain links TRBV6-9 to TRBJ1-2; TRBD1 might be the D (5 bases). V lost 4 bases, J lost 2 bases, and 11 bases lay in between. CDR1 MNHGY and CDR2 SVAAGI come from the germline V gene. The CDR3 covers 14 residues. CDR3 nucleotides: TGTGCCAGCAGTTCCAAACGGGGCAACTATGGCTACACCTTC. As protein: CASSSKRGNYGYTF.

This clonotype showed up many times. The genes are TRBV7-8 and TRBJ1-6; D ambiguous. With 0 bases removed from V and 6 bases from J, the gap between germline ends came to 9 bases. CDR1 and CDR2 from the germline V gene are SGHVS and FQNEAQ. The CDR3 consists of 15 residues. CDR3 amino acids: CASSLAFGPNSPLHF. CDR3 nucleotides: TGTGCCAGCAGCTTAGCTTTCGGGCCTAATTCACCCCTCCACTTT.

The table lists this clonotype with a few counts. The CDR3 spells CSVNRLVNYNEQFF. CDR3 sequence (DNA): TGCAGCGTGAACCGGTTAGTAAACTACAATGAGCAGTTCTTC. The V and J genes are TRBV29-1 and TRBJ2-1; D remains unclear. V was shortened by 6 bases and J by 3 bases, with 15 bases between the two germline ends. This CDR3 has 14 residues. Germline V gene lookup returns CDR1 SQVTM and CDR2 ANQGSEA.

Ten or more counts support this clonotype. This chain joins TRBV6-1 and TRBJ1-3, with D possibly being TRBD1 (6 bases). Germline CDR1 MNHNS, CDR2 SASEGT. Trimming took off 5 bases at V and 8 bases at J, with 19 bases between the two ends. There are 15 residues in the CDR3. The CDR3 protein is CASSPGGGRVDTIYF. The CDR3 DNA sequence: TGTGCCAGCAGTCCAGGCGGGGGGCGTGTGGACACCATATATTTT.

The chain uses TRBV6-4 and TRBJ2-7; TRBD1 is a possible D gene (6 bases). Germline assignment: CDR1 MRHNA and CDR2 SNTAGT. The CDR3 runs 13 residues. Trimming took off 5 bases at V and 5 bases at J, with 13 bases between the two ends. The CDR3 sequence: CASSRDNGNEQYF. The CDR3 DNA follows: TGTGCCAGCAGTCGGGACAACGGCAACGAGCAGTACTTC.

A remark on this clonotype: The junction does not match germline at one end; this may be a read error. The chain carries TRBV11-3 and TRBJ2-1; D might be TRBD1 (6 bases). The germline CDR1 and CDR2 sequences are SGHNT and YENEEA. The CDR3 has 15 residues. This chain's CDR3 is CASSFGQSSYNEQSF. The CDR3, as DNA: TGTGCCAGCAGCTTCGGACAGAGCTCCTACAATGAGCAGTCCTTC.

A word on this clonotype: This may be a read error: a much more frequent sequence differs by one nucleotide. CDR3 coding DNA: TGTGCCAGCAGTTTATATTTACGGGCTGAAGCTTTCTTT. It encodes CASSLYLRAEAFF. The chain has TRBV12-3 or TRBV12-4 and TRBJ1-1, with D unresolved. V was cut by 2 bases and J by 6 bases, with 10 bases left in between. The CDR3 is made up of 13 amino acids.

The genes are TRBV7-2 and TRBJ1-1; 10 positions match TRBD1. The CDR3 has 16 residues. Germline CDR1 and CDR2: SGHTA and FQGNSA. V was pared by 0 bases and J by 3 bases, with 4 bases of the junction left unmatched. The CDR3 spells CASSLAYGTGDTEAFF. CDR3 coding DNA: TGTGCCAGCAGCTTAGCCTACGGGACAGGGGACACTGAAGCTTTCTTT.